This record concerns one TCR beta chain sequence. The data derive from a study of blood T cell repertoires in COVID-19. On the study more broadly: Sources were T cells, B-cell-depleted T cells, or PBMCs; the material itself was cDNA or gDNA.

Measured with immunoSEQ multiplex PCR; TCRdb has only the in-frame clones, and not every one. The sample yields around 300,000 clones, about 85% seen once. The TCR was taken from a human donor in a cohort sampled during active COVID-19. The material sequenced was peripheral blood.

In DNA, the CDR3 is TGTGCCAGCAGCCACCTTAAGAAAGCTAGCGGGGTTACGAAGCAGTTCTTC. Translated, it gives CASSHLKKASGVTKQFF. The V call is TRBV3-1 (or the pseudogene TRBV3-2), the J call TRBJ2-1, with TRBD2 identical over 9 bases. Germline CDR1 reads LGHDT; CDR2 reads YNNKEL (reference sequence). J gave up 11 bases and V 3 bases, and 17 bases lay outside the gene matches. This CDR3 region has 17 residues.